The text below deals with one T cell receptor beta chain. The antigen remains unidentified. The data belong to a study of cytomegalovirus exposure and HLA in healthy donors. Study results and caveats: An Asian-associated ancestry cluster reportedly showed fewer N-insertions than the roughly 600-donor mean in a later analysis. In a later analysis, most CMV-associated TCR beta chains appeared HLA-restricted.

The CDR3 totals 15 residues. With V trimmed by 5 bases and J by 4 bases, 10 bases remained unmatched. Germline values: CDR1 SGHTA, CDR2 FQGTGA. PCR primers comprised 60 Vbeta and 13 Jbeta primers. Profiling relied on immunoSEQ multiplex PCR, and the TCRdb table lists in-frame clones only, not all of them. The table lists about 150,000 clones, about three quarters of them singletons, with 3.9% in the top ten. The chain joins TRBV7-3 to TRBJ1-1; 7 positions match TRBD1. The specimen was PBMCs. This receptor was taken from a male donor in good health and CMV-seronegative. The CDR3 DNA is TGTGCCAGCAGCACGACAGGGCGGAGGGGCACTGAAGCTTTCTTT. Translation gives CASSTTGRRGTEAFF. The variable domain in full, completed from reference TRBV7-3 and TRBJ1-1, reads GAGVSQTPSNKVTEKGKYVELRCDPISGHTALYWYRQSLGQGPEFLIYFQGTGAADDSGLPNDRFFAVRPEGSVSTLKIQRTERGDSAVYLCASSTTGRRGTEAFFGQGTRLTVV.